Below are 2 T cell receptor beta chains sequenced from a single sample in a study of cytomegalovirus exposure and HLA in healthy donors. PCR primers comprised 60 Vbeta and 13 Jbeta primers. Produced via immunoSEQ multiplex PCR; TCRdb's table is partial and in-frame only. The sample lists about 57,000 clones; roughly 77% were seen once. Sequenced material: PBMCs. These TCRs come from a man younger than 45 in good health and CMV-seropositive.

V is TRBV21-1 and J is TRBJ1-2; TRBD1, the D gene given by the table, was not confirmed from the DNA. TRBV21-1 is listed as a pseudogene. The CDR3 sequence is 15 residues long. The CDR3 region is CASSKETTGGHGYTF. In DNA form, the CDR3 reads TGTGCCAGCAGCAAAGAAACGACAGGGGGACATGGCTACACCTTC.

The chain employs TRBV6-5 and TRBJ2-1, with D possibly being TRBD1 (7 bases). V lost 5 bases to trimming and J lost 3 bases, with 14 bases between them. Germline CDR1 reads MNHEY; CDR2 reads SVGAGI. The CDR3 spans 15 residues. The CDR3 protein is CASSPRGDSYNEQFF. The CDR3 DNA sequence: TGTGCCAGCAGTCCGAGGGGGGACAGCTACAATGAGCAGTTCTTC.